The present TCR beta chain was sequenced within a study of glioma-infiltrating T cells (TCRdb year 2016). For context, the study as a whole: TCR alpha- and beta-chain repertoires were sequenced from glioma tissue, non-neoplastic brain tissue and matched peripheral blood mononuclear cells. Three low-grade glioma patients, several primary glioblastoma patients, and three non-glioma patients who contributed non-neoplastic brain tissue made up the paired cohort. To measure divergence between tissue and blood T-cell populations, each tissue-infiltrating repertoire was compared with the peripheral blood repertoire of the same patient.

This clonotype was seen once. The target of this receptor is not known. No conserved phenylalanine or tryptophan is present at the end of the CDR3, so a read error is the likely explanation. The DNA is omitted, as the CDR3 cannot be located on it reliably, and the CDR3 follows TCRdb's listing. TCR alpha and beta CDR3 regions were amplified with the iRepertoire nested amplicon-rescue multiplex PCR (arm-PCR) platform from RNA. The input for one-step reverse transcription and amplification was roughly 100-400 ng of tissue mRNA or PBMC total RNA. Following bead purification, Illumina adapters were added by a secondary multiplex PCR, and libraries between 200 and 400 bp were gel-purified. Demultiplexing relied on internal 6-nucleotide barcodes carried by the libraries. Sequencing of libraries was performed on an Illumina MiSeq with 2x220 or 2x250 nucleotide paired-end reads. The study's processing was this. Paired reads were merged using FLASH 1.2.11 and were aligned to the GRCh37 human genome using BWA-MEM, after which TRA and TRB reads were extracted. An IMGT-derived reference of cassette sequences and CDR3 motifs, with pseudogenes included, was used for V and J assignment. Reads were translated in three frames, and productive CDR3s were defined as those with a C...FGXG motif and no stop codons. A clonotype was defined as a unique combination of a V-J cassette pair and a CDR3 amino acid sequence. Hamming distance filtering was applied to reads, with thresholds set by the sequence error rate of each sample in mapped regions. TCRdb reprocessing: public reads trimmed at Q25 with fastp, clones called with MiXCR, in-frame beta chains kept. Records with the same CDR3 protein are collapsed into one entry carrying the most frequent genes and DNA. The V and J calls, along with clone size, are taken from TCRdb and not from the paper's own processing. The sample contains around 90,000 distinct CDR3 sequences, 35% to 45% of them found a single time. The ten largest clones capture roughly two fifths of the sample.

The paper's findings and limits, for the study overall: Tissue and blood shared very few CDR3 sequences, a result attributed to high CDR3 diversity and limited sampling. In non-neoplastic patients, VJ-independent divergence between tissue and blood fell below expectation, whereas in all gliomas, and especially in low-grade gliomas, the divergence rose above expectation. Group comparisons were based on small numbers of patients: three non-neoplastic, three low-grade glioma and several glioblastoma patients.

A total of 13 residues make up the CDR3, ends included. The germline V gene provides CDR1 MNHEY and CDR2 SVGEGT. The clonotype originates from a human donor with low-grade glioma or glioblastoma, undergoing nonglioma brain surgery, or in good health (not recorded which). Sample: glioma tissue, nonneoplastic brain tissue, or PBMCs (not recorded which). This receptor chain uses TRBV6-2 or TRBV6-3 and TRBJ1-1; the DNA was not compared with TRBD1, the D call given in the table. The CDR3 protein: CATASRGNTEAFS.